This is a list of T cell receptor beta chains from one sample in a study of human T cells and chemical hapten exposure. TCRdb re-derived calls from the RACE reads in MiXCR, one entry per CDR3 protein. Of about 290,000 distinct CDR3 sequences listed, around 7% are singletons. The specimen was whole blood, collected in connection with sensitization to the hapten diphenylcyclopropenone (DPC). These receptors all stem from a young man with alopecia areata. Some clones in this sample may be carry-over from other donors' samples. Both conserved end residues are part of each CDR3. D genes are given only for firm matches. Clone size is given for some rows only: seen once, a few or many times, or a class if the clone is expanded.

TRBJ2-6 | TRBD1 | - | TRBV3-1 | CASSQDRPLRRGLRGANVLTF | TGTGCCAGCAGCCAAGATCGGCCGTTACGCAGGGGGCTTCGTGGGGCCAACGTCCTGACTTTC
TRBJ2-2 | TRBD2 | - | TRBV6-2/TRBV6-3 | CASGRGGTTNTGELFF | TGTGCCAGCGGTCGGGGGGGCACCACGAACACCGGGGAGCTGTTTTTT
TRBJ1-6 | TRBD1 | - | TRBV6-5 | CASRWTGGPYNSPLHF | TGTGCCAGCAGGTGGACAGGGGGGCCCTATAATTCACCCCTCCACTTT
TRBJ2-3 | - | few | TRBV20-1 | CSARDWRNSDTQYF | TGCAGTGCTAGAGATTGGAGGAATTCAGATACGCAGTATTTT
TRBJ2-3 | - | many | TRBV12-3/TRBV12-4 | CASSPPGSTDTQYF | TGTGCCAGCAGCCCACCGGGAAGCACAGATACGCAGTATTTT
TRBJ2-5 | - | few | TRBV6-6 | CASRPDLQETQYF | TGTGCCAGCAGACCAGACCTCCAAGAGACCCAGTACTTC
TRBJ2-7 | TRBD1 | many | TRBV28 | CASSTGTGHEQYF | TGTGCCAGCAGCACCGGGACAGGTCACGAGCAGTACTTC
TRBJ2-5 | - | few | TRBV18 | CASSGSIGGQETQYF | TGTGCCAGCTCCGGATCGATCGGGGGACAAGAGACCCAGTACTTC
TRBJ2-5 | - | many | TRBV20-1 | CSASPGRMETQYF | TGCAGTGCTAGCCCAGGGAGGATGGAGACCCAGTACTTC
TRBJ1-1 | TRBD1 | - | TRBV12-3/TRBV12-4 | CASSRSGTGFTEAFF | TGTGCCAGCAGCAGATCCGGGACAGGGTTTACTGAAGCTTTCTTT